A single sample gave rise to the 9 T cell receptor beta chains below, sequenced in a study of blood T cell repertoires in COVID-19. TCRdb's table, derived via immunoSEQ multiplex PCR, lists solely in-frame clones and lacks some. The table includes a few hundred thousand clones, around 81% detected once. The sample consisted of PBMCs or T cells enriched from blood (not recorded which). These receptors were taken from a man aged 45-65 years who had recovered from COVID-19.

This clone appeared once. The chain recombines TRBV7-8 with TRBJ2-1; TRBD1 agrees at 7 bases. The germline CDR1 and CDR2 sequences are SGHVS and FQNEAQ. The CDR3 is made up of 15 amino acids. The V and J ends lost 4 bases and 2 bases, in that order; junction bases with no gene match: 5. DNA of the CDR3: TGTGCCAGCAGCTCAGCCGGGACAGCCTACAATGAGCAGTTCTTC. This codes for CASSSAGTAYNEQFF.

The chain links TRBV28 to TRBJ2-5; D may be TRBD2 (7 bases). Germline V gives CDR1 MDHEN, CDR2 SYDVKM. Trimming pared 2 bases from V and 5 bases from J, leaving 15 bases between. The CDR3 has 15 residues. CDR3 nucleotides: TGTGCCAGCAGTTTAGGGGGGGCAAGATGGGAGACCCAGTACTTC. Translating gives CASSLGGARWETQYF.

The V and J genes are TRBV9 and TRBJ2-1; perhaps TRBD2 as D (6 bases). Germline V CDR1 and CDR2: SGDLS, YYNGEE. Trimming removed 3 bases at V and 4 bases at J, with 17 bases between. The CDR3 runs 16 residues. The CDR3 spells CASSALRRASYNEQFF. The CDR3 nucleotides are TGTGCCAGCAGCGCTTTAAGGAGGGCCAGTTACAATGAGCAGTTCTTC.

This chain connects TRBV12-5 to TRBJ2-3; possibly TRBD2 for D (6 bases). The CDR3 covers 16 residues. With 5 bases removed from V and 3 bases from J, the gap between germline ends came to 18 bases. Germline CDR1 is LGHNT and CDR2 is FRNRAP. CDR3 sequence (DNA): TGTGCTAGTGGTCTTAGGACAATGGGGAGGACAGATACGCAGTATTTT. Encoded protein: CASGLRTMGRTDTQYF.

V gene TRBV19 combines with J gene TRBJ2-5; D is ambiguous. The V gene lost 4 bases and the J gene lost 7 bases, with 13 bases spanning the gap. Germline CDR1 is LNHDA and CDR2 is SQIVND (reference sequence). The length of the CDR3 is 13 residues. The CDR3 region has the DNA TGTGCCAGTAGTAGCAATAGCCCGGTGACCCAGTACTTC. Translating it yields CASSSNSPVTQYF.

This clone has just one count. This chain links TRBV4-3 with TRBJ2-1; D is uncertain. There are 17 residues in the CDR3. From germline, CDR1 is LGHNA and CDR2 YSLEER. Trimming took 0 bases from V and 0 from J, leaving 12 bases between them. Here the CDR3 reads CASSQDFGPSSYNEQFF. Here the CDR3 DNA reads TGCGCCAGCAGCCAAGATTTTGGGCCAAGCTCCTACAATGAGCAGTTCTTC.

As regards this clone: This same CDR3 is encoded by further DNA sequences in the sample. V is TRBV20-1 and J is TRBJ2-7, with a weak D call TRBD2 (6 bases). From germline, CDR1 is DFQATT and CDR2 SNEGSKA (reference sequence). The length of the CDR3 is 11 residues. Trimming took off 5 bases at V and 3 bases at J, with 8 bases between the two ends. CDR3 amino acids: CSARDFYEQYF. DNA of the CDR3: TGCAGTGCTCGGGACTTCTACGAGCAGTACTTC.

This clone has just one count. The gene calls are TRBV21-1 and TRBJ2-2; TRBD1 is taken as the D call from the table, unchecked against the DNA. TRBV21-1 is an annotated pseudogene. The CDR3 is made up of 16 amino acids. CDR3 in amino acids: CASSKCRDLGTGELFF. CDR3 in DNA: TGTGCCAGCAGCAAATGCAGGGATTTGGGGACCGGGGAGCTGTTTTTT.

CDR3: CASSMMAGVNEQFF. As DNA, the CDR3 is TGTGCCAGTAGTATGATGGCAGGGGTCAATGAGCAGTTCTTC. The chain recombines TRBV19 with TRBJ2-1; TRBD1 might be the D (6 bases). The CDR3 is made up of 14 amino acids. Germline CDR1 LNHDA, CDR2 SQIVND (reference sequence). V lost 3 bases, J lost 6 bases, and 12 bases lay in between.